The 2 T cell receptor beta chains below were found in one sample sequenced in a study of molecular identifiers for immune sequencing clone quantification. One entry per CDR3 protein results from TCRdb running MiXCR on the PCR reads. The sample consists of hundreds of thousands of distinct CDR3 sequences, about 25% of them appearing once. Source material: naive CD8+ T cells from blood, with Jurkat cell RNA spiked in. Subset defined: FACS-sorted CD8+CD4-CCR7+CD45RA+ naive T cells. The origin of the receptors is a human donor in good health. Some libraries in this study had Jurkat cell RNA spiked in.

This clonotype showed up just a few times. The genes are TRBV3-1 and TRBJ2-2; no firm D call. Per the germline V gene, CDR1 is LGHDT and CDR2 is YNNKEL (reference sequence). Trimming took off 1 base at V and 6 bases at J, with 9 bases between the two ends. The CDR3 is made up of 14 amino acids. CDR3 residues: CASSQVSSPGELFF. The CDR3 nucleotides are TGTGCCAGCAGCCAAGTTTCCAGTCCCGGGGAGCTGTTTTTT.

This clonotype was observed at least ten times. The chain carries TRBV7-9 and TRBJ1-2; D remains ambiguous. The CDR3 has 16 residues. The V gene lost 1 base and the J gene lost 1 base, with 13 bases spanning the gap. Germline CDR1 reads SEHNR; CDR2 reads FQNEAQ (reference sequence). The CDR3 loop reads CASSLDDSAHNYGYTF. CDR3 coding DNA: TGTGCCAGCAGCTTAGATGATTCCGCGCATAACTATGGCTACACCTTC.